This T cell receptor beta chain was sequenced during a study of shared clonotypes between healthy human individuals. Findings of the study overall: Donor scarcity curtailed the genetic and exposure-history diversity represented herein.

Only CD45RO-negative cells positively selected for CCR7 counted as naive CD8 cells, so terminally differentiated effector memory CD45RA+ cells were excluded. CDR3 length equals 15 residues. The ends were cut back, 3 bases at V and 4 bases at J, with 15 bases in the middle. Germline CDR1 is SGHDN and CDR2 is FVKESK. The assay was immunoSEQ multiplex PCR, and TCRdb's table has in-frame clones only and misses some. The sample holds roughly 1,800,000 clones, over 85% seen once. This clone was counted a single time. Its antigen is unknown. The sequence came from a man between 18 and 29 years old in good health. Sequencing used naive CD8+ T cells sorted from blood. V is TRBV14 and J is TRBJ1-2, with no clear D. The CDR3 here is CASSHPTEGAYGYTF. The DNA of the CDR3 is TGTGCCAGCAGCCATCCAACCGAGGGCGCCTATGGCTACACCTTC.